This paragraph reports one T cell receptor (beta chain). V lost 1 base, J lost 0 bases, and 11 bases lay in between. Germline values: CDR1 SGHKS, CDR2 YYEKEE (reference sequence). This CDR3 spans 16 amino acids. The data were produced by immunoSEQ multiplex PCR, yet TCRdb's version contains in-frame clones alone and is incomplete. The sample holds 110,000 or so clones, about 83% seen once. The source of the sample is a study of blood T cell repertoires in COVID-19. J is TRBJ1-3 and V is TRBV5-5, with D possibly matching TRBD1 (5 bases). This receptor was identified in a woman between 50 and 59 years old with acute or convalescent COVID-19. Sequencing was performed on peripheral blood. The CDR3, as DNA: TGTGCCAGCAGCTTGACGCGACAGATCTCTGGAAACACCATATATTTT. Its protein is CASSLTRQISGNTIYF.